This T cell receptor beta chain is from a study of blood T cell repertoires in COVID-19. Study summary: Acute and convalescent COVID-19 samples came from the United States, Italy and Spain. T cells, B-cell-depleted T cells, or PBMCs supplied cDNA or gDNA.

This CDR3 spans 13 amino acids. The ends were cut back, 4 bases at V and 8 bases at J, with 14 bases in the middle. Germline assignment: CDR1 KGHSH and CDR2 LQKENI. Per the original data handling: Estimates of nucleated cell counts were drawn from the amplification of reference gene primers. Produced via immunoSEQ multiplex PCR; TCRdb's table is partial and in-frame only. That table gives V, J and clone size, and the DNA gave D and trimming. Of under 35,000 clones listed, roughly nine tenths were seen once; the top ten hold 5.4%. The genes are TRBV18 and TRBJ1-2; D is unresolved. Sequencing used peripheral blood. This receptor was taken from a human donor in a cohort sampled during active COVID-19. CDR3 residues: CASSQQASLGYTF. CDR3 in DNA: TGTGCCAGCTCACAGCAGGCCTCGCTGGGCTACACCTTC.